The 14 T cell receptor beta chains below were found in one sample sequenced in a study of CXCR4 blockade with PD-1 therapy in pancreatic cancer. Clones were read by immunoSEQ multiplex PCR, and TCRdb kept only the in-frame ones, dropping some. The sample shows thousands of clones, around 62% of them seen only once. The sequencing input was tumor tissue. Receptors originate from a human donor with pancreatic ductal adenocarcinoma.

This CDR3 is CAIRGGQGGSHNEQFF. CDR3 nucleotides: TGTGCCATCAGGGGAGGACAGGGGGGCTCTCACAATGAGCAGTTCTTC. The rearrangement uses TRBV6-8 and TRBJ2-1; 10 bases agree with TRBD1. This CDR3 spans 16 amino acids. Unmatched junction bases numbered 14, after V lost 10 bases and J lost 5 bases. Germline values: CDR1 MNHGY, CDR2 SAAAGT.

The chain has TRBV6-4 and TRBJ2-7, with a tentative D call TRBD1 (5 bases). Trimming stripped 6 bases from V and 3 bases from J, with 6 bases between. Germline CDR1 MRHNA, CDR2 SNTAGT. The length of the CDR3 is 11 residues. The CDR3 nucleotides read TGTGCCAGCAGGGACAACTACGAGCAGTACTTC. It codes for CASRDNYEQYF.

The rearrangement uses TRBV15 and TRBJ2-7, with 10 bases identical to TRBD2. After removal of 4 bases from V and 2 bases from J, the junction contained 5 bases not matched to a gene. The germline V gene has CDR1 LNHNV and CDR2 YYDKDF (reference sequence). The CDR3 loop spans 15 amino acids. The CDR3 loop is CATSTLSGRAYEQYF. CDR3 DNA sequence: TGTGCCACCAGCACCCTCAGCGGGAGGGCCTACGAGCAGTACTTC. Drawing the rest from reference TRBV15 and TRBJ2-7, the complete variable domain is DAMVIQNPRYQVTQFGKPVTLSCSQTLNHNVMYWYQQKSSQAPKLLFHYYDKDFNNEADTPDNFQSRRPNTSFCFLDIRSPGLGDTAMYLCATSTLSGRAYEQYFGPGTRLTVT.

The chain uses TRBV10-3 and TRBJ2-1, with 8 bases matching TRBD2. CDR1 and CDR2 from the germline V gene are ENHRY and SYGVKD. This CDR3 contains 16 residues. Trimming at V came to 2 bases and at J to 0 bases, leaving 3 bases not matched to a gene. CDR3 bases: TGTGCCATCAGTGAGCAAAGCGGGAGCTCCTACAATGAGCAGTTCTTC. It is translated as CAISEQSGSSYNEQFF.

The chain carries TRBV28 and TRBJ2-3; the match to TRBD1 covers 9 bases. The germline CDR1 and CDR2 sequences are MDHEN and SYDVKM. This CDR3 spans 15 amino acids. With V trimmed by 5 bases and J by 4 bases, 7 bases remained unmatched. The CDR3 is CASSKTTGGADTQYF. The CDR3 DNA follows: TGTGCCAGCAGTAAAACCACAGGGGGCGCAGATACGCAGTATTTT.

Only a few counts were recorded for this clone. DNA for the CDR3: TGTGCCAGCATAGACAGATCCTACGAGCAGTACTTC. Its protein product is CASIDRSYEQYF. The J gene is TRBJ2-7, the V gene TRBV6-8; weak D call: TRBD1 (5 bases). Trimming stripped 7 bases from V and 1 base from J, with 8 bases between. Germline CDR1 and CDR2: MNHGY and SAAAGT. This CDR3 region has 12 residues.

This chain connects TRBV15 to TRBJ1-2, with 7 bases identical to TRBD1. Germline assignment: CDR1 LNHNV and CDR2 YYDKDF (reference sequence). J lost 8 bases, V lost 1 base, and 7 bases had no gene match. CDR3 length: 14 amino acids. The CDR3 region has the DNA TGTGCCACCAGCAGAGGACAGGGAGAAGGCGGCTACACCTTC. Amino acid sequence: CATSRGQGEGGYTF.

V gene TRBV29-1 combines with J gene TRBJ2-3; the match to TRBD2 covers 12 bases. V was clipped by 4 bases and J by 2 bases; unmatched bases: 1. The CDR3 is 14 residues long. From germline, CDR1 is SQVTM and CDR2 ANQGSEA. The CDR3 reads CSVGTSGITDTQYF. In DNA, the CDR3 is TGCAGCGTTGGGACTAGCGGGATCACAGATACGCAGTATTTT.

The chain couples TRBV16 to TRBJ2-1; D is perhaps TRBD1 (6 bases). The germline gives CDR1 KGHSY, CDR2 FQNENV. V was clipped by 3 bases and J by 4 bases, with 7 bases between them. The CDR3 is 13 amino acids. CDR3 nucleotide sequence: TGTGCCAGCAGCCAGGGACATTACAATGAGCAGTTCTTC. This codes for CASSQGHYNEQFF.

This clone has just a few counts. The chain combines TRBV11-3 with TRBJ2-1; TRBD2 agrees at 11 bases. V trimming: 5 bases; J trimming: 2 bases; junction bases outside the gene matches: 2. This CDR3 has 15 amino acids. Looked up from germline, CDR1 is SGHNT and CDR2 is YENEEA. This CDR3 is CASSPGLAAYNEQFF. For the CDR3, the DNA is TGTGCCAGCAGCCCGGGACTAGCGGCCTACAATGAGCAGTTCTTC.

The chain combines TRBV14 with TRBJ2-5; 8 bases are shared with TRBD2. The J call may be wrong; the DNA end is better matched by TRBJ2-7. Germline V gene lookup returns CDR1 SGHDN and CDR2 FVKESK. This CDR3 is 14 amino acids long. In nucleotides, the CDR3 is TGTGCCAGCAGCCGAACCGGGAGGGCCTACGAGCAGTACTTC. As protein: CASSRTGRAYEQYF.

V is TRBV15 and J is TRBJ1-2; tentative D call: TRBD1 (5 bases). This CDR3 is 14 amino acids long. Deletions cut 1 base from V and 2 bases from J, with 8 bases between. Germline values: CDR1 LNHNV, CDR2 YYDKDF (reference sequence). This CDR3 is CATSRGRENYGYTF. The CDR3 bases are TGTGCCACCAGCAGAGGCAGGGAGAACTATGGCTACACCTTC.

This sequence joins TRBV28 and TRBJ2-7; the match to TRBD2 covers 9 bases. Unmatched junction bases numbered 2, after V lost 1 base and J lost 4 bases. The germline gives CDR1 MDHEN, CDR2 SYDVKM. This CDR3 contains 14 residues. The CDR3 DNA reads as TGTGCCAGCAGTTTATCGCGGGGGGGTTACGAGCAGTACTTC. As protein: CASSLSRGGYEQYF.

This chain joins TRBV29-1 and TRBJ2-5; 9 nucleotides line up with TRBD2. The V gene's germline CDR1 is SQVTM and CDR2 ANQGSEA. The CDR3 length is 14 residues. Losses at the gene ends were 4 bases for V and 5 bases for J; bases not matched to a gene: 8. The DNA of the CDR3 is TGCAGCGTTGTCGGGGGGACTAGCAGCGAGACCCAGTACTTC. It codes for CSVVGGTSSETQYF.